The sequence of this T cell receptor beta chain was determined in a study of cytomegalovirus exposure and HLA in healthy donors. The table lists this clone with a few counts. Its specificity is unknown. CDR3 length: 13 residues. With V trimmed by 9 bases and J by 3 bases, 5 bases remained unmatched. Per the germline V gene, CDR1 is MDHEN and CDR2 is SYDVKM. The PCR was carried out with 60 Vbeta primers and 13 Jbeta primers. The table came from immunoSEQ multiplex PCR; TCRdb's copy has only in-frame clones and leaves some out. The sample contains about 130,000 clones, approximately 85% of which appear only once. Study-level points and caveats: A later analysis by the authors found several of the most significant clusters apparently linked to common viral pathogens. Versus the 666-donor mean, an Asian-associated ancestry cluster reportedly showed fewer N-insertions in a later analysis.

The material sequenced was PBMCs. V is TRBV28 and J is TRBJ2-1, with TRBD2 matching over 7 bases. This clonotype originated in a woman in her 30s in good health and CMV-seropositive. CDR3 DNA: TGTGCCAGTTGGGCTAGCGGCTACAATGAGCAGTTCTTC. It codes for CASWASGYNEQFF.